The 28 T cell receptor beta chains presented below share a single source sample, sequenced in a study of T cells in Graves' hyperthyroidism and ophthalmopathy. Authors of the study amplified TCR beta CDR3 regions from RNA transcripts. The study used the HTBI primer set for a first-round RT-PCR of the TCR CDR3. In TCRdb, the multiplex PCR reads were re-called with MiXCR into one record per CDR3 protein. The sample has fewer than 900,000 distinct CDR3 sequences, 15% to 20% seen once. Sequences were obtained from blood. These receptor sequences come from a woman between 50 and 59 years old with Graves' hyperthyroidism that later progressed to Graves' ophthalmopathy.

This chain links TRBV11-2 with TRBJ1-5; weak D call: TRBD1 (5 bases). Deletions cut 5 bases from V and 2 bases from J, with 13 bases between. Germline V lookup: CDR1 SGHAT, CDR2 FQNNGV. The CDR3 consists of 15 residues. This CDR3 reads CASSQASGGNQPQHF. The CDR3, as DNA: TGTGCCAGCAGCCAAGCGTCGGGGGGCAATCAGCCCCAGCATTTT.

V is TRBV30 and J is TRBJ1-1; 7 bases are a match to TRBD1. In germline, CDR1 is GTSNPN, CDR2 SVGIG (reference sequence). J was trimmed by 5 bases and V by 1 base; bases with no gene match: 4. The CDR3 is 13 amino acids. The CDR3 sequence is CAWSGPRGTEAFF. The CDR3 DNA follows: TGTGCCTGGAGTGGACCCAGGGGGACTGAAGCTTTCTTT.

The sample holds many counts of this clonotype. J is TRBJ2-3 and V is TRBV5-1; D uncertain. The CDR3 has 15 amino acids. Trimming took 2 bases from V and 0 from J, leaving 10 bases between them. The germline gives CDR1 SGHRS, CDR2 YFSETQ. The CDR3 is CASSFDVSSTDTQYF. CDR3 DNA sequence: TGCGCCAGCAGCTTTGACGTCTCTAGCACAGATACGCAGTATTTT. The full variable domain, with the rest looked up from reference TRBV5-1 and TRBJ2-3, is KAGVTQTPRYLIKTRGQQVTLSCSPISGHRSVSWYQQTPGQGLQFLFEYFSETQRNKGNFPGRFSGRQFSNSRSEMNVSTLELGDSALYLCASSFDVSSTDTQYFGPGTRLTVL.

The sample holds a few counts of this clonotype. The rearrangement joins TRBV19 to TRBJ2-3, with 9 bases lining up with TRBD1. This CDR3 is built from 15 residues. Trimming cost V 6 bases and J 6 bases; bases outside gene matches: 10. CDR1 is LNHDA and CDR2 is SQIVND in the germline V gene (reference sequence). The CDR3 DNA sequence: TGTGCCAGTAGCCCACTGGGGACAGGGAAGGATACGCAGTATTTT. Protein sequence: CASSPLGTGKDTQYF.

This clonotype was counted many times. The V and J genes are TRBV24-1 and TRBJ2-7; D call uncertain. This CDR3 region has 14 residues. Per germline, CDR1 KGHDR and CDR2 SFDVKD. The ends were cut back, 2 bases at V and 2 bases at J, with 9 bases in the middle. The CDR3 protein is CATSDSTITYEQYF. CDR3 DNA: TGTGCCACCAGTGATTCAACGATTACCTACGAGCAGTACTTC.

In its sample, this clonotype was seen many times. CDR3 region: CASSSYRDRGRGGYTF. CDR3 nucleotides: TGTGCCAGCAGTTCCTACCGGGACAGGGGGCGCGGTGGCTACACCTTC. This chain connects TRBV12-3 or TRBV12-4 to TRBJ1-2; 12 bases agree with TRBD1. The CDR3 covers 16 residues. V dropped 4 bases and J dropped 7; count of bases not matched to a gene: 10.

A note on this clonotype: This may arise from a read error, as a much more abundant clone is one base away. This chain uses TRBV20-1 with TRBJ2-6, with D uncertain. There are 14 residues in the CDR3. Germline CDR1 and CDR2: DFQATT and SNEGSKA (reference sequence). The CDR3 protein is CSAGEFSGANVLTF. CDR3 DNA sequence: TGCAGTGCTGGAGAGTTCTCTGGGGCCAACGTCCTGACTTTC.

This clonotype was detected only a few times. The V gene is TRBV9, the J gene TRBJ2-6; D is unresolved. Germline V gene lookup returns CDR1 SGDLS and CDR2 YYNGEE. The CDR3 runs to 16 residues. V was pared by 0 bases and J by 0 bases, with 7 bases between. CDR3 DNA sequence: TGTGCCAGCAGCGTAGATCAGACCTCTGGGGCCAACGTCCTGACTTTC. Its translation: CASSVDQTSGANVLTF. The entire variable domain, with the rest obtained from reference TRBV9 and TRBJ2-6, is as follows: DSGVTQTPKHLITATGQRVTLRCSPRSGDLSVYWYQQSLDQGLQFLIQYYNGEERAKGNILERFSAQQFPDLHSELNLSSLELGDSALYFCASSVDQTSGANVLTFGAGSRLTVL.

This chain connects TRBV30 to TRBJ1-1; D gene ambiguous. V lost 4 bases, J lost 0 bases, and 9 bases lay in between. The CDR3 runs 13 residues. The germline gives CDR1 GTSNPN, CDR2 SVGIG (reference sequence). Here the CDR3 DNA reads TGTGCCTGGATGGTGGTATTGAACACTGAAGCTTTCTTT. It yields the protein CAWMVVLNTEAFF.

The CDR3 sequence is CATSRLGTPNSGANVLTF. CDR3 DNA sequence: TGTGCCACCAGCAGACTAGGGACACCGAACTCTGGGGCCAACGTCCTGACTTTC. The chain recombines TRBV15 with TRBJ2-6; D might be TRBD1 (6 bases). V was clipped by 2 bases and J by 0 bases, with 14 bases between them. This CDR3 is 18 amino acids long. The germline V gene encodes CDR1 LNHNV and CDR2 YYDKDF (reference sequence).

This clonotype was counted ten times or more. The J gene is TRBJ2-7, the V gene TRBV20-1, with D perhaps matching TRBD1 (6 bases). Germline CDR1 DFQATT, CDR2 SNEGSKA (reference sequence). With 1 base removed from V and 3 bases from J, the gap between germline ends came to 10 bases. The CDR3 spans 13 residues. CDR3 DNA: TGCAGTGCTAGAGCAGGGGACGGCTACGAGCAGTACTTC. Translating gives CSARAGDGYEQYF.

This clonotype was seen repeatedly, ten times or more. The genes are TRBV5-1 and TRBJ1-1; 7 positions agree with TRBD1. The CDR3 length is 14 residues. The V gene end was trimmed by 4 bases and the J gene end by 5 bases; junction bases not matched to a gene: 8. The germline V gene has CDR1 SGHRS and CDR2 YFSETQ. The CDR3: CASSKRQGWTEAFF. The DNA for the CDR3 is TGCGCCAGCAGCAAGAGACAGGGATGGACTGAAGCTTTCTTT.

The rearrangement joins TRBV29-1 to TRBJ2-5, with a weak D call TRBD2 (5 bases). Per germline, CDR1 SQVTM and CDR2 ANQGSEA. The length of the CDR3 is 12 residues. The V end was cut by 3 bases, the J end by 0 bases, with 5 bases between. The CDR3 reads CSVERDQETQYF. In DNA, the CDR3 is TGCAGCGTTGAGAGGGACCAAGAGACCCAGTACTTC.

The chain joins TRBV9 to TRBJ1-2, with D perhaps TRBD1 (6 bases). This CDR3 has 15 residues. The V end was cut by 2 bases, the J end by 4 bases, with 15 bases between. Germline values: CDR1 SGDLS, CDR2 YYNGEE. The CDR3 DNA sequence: TGTGCCAGCAGCGTCTTGACAGGAGGTGGCTATGGCTACACCTTC. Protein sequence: CASSVLTGGGYGYTF.

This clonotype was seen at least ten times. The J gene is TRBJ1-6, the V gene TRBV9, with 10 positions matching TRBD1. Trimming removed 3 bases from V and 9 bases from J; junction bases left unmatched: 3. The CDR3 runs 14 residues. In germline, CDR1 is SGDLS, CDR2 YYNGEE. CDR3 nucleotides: TGTGCCAGCAGCGGACGGGACAGGGGTTCACCCCTCCACTTT. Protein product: CASSGRDRGSPLHF. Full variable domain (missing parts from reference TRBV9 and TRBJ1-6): DSGVTQTPKHLITATGQRVTLRCSPRSGDLSVYWYQQSLDQGLQFLIQYYNGEERAKGNILERFSAQQFPDLHSELNLSSLELGDSALYFCASSGRDRGSPLHFGNGTRLTVT.

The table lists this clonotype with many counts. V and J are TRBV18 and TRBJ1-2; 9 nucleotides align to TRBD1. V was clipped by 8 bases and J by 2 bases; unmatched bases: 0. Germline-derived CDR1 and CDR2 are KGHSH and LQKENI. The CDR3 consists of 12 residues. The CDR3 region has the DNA TGTGCCAGCACAGGGGGCAACTATGGCTACACCTTC. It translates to CASTGGNYGYTF.

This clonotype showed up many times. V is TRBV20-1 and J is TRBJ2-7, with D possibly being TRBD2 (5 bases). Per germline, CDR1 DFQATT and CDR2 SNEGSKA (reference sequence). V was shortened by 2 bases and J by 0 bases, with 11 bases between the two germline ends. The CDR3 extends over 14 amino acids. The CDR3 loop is CSARFSGSSYEQYF. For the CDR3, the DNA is TGCAGTGCTAGATTCTCGGGGTCCTCCTACGAGCAGTACTTC.

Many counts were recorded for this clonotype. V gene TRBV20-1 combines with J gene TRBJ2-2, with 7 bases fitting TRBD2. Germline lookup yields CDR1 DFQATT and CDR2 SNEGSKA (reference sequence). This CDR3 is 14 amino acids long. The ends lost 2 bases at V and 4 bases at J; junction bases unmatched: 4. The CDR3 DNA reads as TGCAGTGCTAGAAGGGGCGGGAGCACCGGGGAGCTGTTTTTT. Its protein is CSARRGGSTGELFF.

CDR3 sequence reads: CASSPLSLAGGQETQYF. DNA for the CDR3: TGTGCCAGCAGCCCCCTGTCGCTAGCGGGGGGCCAAGAGACCCAGTACTTC. This sequence joins TRBV27 and TRBJ2-5; 11 bases are a match to TRBD2. The V segment lost 6 bases and the J segment 1 base; nucleotides outside the gene matches: 10. The CDR3 has 17 amino acids. The germline V gene has CDR1 MNHEY and CDR2 SMNVEV (reference sequence).

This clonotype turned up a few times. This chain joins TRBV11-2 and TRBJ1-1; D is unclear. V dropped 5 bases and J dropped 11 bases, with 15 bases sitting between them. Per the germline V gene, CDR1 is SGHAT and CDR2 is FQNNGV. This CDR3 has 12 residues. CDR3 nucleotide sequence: TGTGCCAGCAGCCTGGCGGAGGGTGTTGCTTTCTTT. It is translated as CASSLAEGVAFF.

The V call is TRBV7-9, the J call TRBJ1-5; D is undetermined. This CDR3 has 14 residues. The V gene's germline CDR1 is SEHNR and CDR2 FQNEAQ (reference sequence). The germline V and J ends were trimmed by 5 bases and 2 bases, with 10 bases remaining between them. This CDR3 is CASSDGLRNQPQHF. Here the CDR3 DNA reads TGTGCCAGCAGCGACGGACTGCGCAATCAGCCCCAGCATTTT.

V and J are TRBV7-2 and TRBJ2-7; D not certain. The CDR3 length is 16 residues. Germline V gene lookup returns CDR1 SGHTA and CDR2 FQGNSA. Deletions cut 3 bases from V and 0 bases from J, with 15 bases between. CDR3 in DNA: TGTGCCAGCAGCTTGCGTCCAAACCTGGGCTCCTACGAGCAGTACTTC. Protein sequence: CASSLRPNLGSYEQYF.

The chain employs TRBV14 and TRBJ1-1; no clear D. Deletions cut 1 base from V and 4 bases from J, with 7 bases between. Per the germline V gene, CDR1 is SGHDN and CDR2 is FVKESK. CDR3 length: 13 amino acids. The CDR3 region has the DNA TGTGCCAGCAGCCAAGCCTACACCACTGAAGCTTTCTTT. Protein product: CASSQAYTTEAFF.

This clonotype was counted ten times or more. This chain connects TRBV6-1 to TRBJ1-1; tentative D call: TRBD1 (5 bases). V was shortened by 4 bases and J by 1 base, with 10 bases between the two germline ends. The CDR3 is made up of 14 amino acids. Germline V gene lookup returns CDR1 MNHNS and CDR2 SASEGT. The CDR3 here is CASSASRANTEAFF. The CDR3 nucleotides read TGTGCCAGCAGTGCCTCCAGGGCGAACACTGAAGCTTTCTTT.

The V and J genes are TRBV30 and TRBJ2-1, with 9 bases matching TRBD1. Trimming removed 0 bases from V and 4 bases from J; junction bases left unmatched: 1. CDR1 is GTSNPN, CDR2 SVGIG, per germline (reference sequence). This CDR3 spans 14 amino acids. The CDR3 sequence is CAWSVGTGYNEQFF. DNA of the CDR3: TGTGCCTGGAGTGTAGGGACAGGGTACAATGAGCAGTTCTTC.

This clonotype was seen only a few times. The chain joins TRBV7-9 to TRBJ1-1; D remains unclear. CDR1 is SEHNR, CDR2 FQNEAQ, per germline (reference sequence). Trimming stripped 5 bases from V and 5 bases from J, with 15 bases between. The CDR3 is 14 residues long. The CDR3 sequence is CASSPLSRGTEAFF. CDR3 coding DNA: TGTGCCAGCAGCCCACTTAGTCGAGGTACTGAAGCTTTCTTT.

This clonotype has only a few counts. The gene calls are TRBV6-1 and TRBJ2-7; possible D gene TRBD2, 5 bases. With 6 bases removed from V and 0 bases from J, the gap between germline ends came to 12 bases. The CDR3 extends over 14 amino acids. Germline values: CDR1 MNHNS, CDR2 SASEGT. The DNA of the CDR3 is TGTGCCAGCAGCCGGGGAGAATACTCCTACGAGCAGTACTTC. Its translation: CASSRGEYSYEQYF.

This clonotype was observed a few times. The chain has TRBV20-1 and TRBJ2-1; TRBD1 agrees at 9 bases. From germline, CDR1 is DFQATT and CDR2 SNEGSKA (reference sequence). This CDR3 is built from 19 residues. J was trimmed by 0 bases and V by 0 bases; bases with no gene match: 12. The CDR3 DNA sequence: TGCAGTGCTAGAGATTGGGACAGGGCATACTTTCGCTCCTACAATGAGCAGTTCTTC. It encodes CSARDWDRAYFRSYNEQFF.